A selection of T cell receptor beta chains follows, all from one sample in a study of shared clonotypes between healthy human individuals. Here immunoSEQ multiplex PCR was the method, and the copy in TCRdb shows in-frame clones only, minus some. The sample consists of around 340,000 clones, around four fifths of them appearing once. Material: memory CD4+ T cells sorted from blood. The origin of the receptors is a man under 40 in good health. CDR3s include the opening cysteine and the closing phenylalanine or tryptophan. The D gene is left open where the match is weak. Clone size is given for some rows only: seen once, a few or many times, or a class if the clone is expanded.

clone_size: -; v_call: TRBV6-5; d_call: -; j_call: TRBJ2-5; cdr3_nt: TGTGCCAGCAGTTATAGTGGCAGAATCCAAGAGACCCAGTACTTC; cdr3_aa: CASSYSGRIQETQYF
clone_size: -; v_call: TRBV7-2; d_call: -; j_call: TRBJ1-2; cdr3_nt: TGTGCCAGCAGCTTTGGTCGAGGCTACACCTTC; cdr3_aa: CASSFGRGYTF
clone_size: -; v_call: TRBV11-2; d_call: -; j_call: TRBJ2-1; cdr3_nt: TGTGCCAGCAGCTTAACCTACAATGAGCAGTTCTTC; cdr3_aa: CASSLTYNEQFF
clone_size: -; v_call: TRBV10-3; d_call: TRBD1; j_call: TRBJ2-7; cdr3_nt: TGTGCCATCACGGACAGGGGGGAACAAGGGCAGTACTTC; cdr3_aa: CAITDRGEQGQYF
clone_size: -; v_call: TRBV30; d_call: -; j_call: TRBJ2-7; cdr3_nt: TGTGCCTGGAGTGTCCTACGGGAGCCCTACGAGCAGTACTTC; cdr3_aa: CAWSVLREPYEQYF
clone_size: few; v_call: TRBV6-1; d_call: -; j_call: TRBJ1-1; cdr3_nt: TGTGCCAGCAGTGAAGTAGGGGGAAACACTGAAGCTTTCTTT; cdr3_aa: CASSEVGGNTEAFF
clone_size: -; v_call: TRBV10-2; d_call: TRBD2; j_call: TRBJ2-1; cdr3_nt: TGCGCCAGCCAACTAGCGGGAGGGAGCGATGAGCAGTTCTTC; cdr3_aa: CASQLAGGSDEQFF
clone_size: -; v_call: TRBV29-1; d_call: -; j_call: TRBJ2-2; cdr3_nt: TGCAGCGTCATACCCGCCGGCAGGGAGGAGACCGGGGAGCTGTTTTTT; cdr3_aa: CSVIPAGREETGELFF
clone_size: once; v_call: TRBV5-1; d_call: -; j_call: TRBJ2-7; cdr3_nt: TGCGCCAGCAGTTCCGAGGTGGGCTACGAGCAGTACTTC; cdr3_aa: CASSSEVGYEQYF
clone_size: few; v_call: TRBV18; d_call: -; j_call: TRBJ1-4; cdr3_nt: TGTGCCAGCTCACAGGGAGGAACTGAAAAACTGTTTTTT; cdr3_aa: CASSQGGTEKLFF
clone_size: -; v_call: TRBV30; d_call: -; j_call: TRBJ1-2; cdr3_nt: TGTGCCTGGAGTCGGGGGCCGTATGGCTACACCTTC; cdr3_aa: CAWSRGPYGYTF
clone_size: -; v_call: TRBV2; d_call: -; j_call: TRBJ2-3; cdr3_nt: TGTGCCACGGGTCGGGGGAACACAGATACGCAGTATTTT; cdr3_aa: CATGRGNTDTQYF
clone_size: many; v_call: TRBV5-1; d_call: -; j_call: TRBJ1-1; cdr3_nt: TGCGCCAGCAGCTTGGATGGGGGAGTAAGCACTGAAGCTTTCTTT; cdr3_aa: CASSLDGGVSTEAFF
clone_size: once; v_call: TRBV27; d_call: TRBD1; j_call: TRBJ2-7; cdr3_nt: TGTGCCAGCAGTCTCAGACAGGGGTGGGAGCAGTACTTC; cdr3_aa: CASSLRQGWEQYF
clone_size: -; v_call: TRBV27; d_call: TRBD1; j_call: TRBJ1-5; cdr3_nt: TGTGCCAGCAGTTTAAGCAGGGGGAGTCAGCCCCAGCATTTT; cdr3_aa: CASSLSRGSQPQHF
clone_size: -; v_call: TRBV6-6; d_call: -; j_call: TRBJ2-5; cdr3_nt: TGTGCCAGCAGTTACGATCTTCACGGCGAGACCCAGTACTTC; cdr3_aa: CASSYDLHGETQYF
clone_size: -; v_call: TRBV19; d_call: TRBD1; j_call: TRBJ2-7; cdr3_nt: TGTGCCAGTAGAGGACAGGGGGGACTGGAGCAGTACTTC; cdr3_aa: CASRGQGGLEQYF
clone_size: -; v_call: TRBV5-8; d_call: TRBD1; j_call: TRBJ2-5; cdr3_nt: TGTGCCAGTACCTCCTACGGGACAGGGTTTGGGGAGACCCAGTACTTC; cdr3_aa: CASTSYGTGFGETQYF
clone_size: -; v_call: TRBV28; d_call: -; j_call: TRBJ2-1; cdr3_nt: TGTGCCAGCAGTTTAGGGTCTAGCGCCTACTACAATGAGCAGTTCTTC; cdr3_aa: CASSLGSSAYYNEQFF
clone_size: -; v_call: TRBV10-3; d_call: -; j_call: TRBJ2-7; cdr3_nt: TGTGCCATCAGTGACTTCACACAACCGGTTGGGGGGACCTACGAGCAGTACTTC; cdr3_aa: CAISDFTQPVGGTYEQYF
clone_size: many; v_call: TRBV18; d_call: -; j_call: TRBJ2-3; cdr3_nt: TGTGCCAGCTCATCCACTCTCAAAAGGGTGACAGATACGCAGTATTTT; cdr3_aa: CASSSTLKRVTDTQYF
clone_size: -; v_call: TRBV7-2; d_call: TRBD2; j_call: TRBJ2-5; cdr3_nt: TGTGCCAGCAGCAGGGGACTAGCGGGAGCGGAGACCCAGTACTTC; cdr3_aa: CASSRGLAGAETQYF
clone_size: -; v_call: TRBV19; d_call: TRBD1; j_call: TRBJ2-2; cdr3_nt: TGTGCCAGTAGTCGGGACAGGGGATCCGGGGAGCTGTTTTTT; cdr3_aa: CASSRDRGSGELFF
clone_size: -; v_call: TRBV27; d_call: -; j_call: TRBJ2-1; cdr3_nt: TGTGCCAGCAGTTTACTAGCCAGTTACAATGAGCAGTTCTTC; cdr3_aa: CASSLLASYNEQFF
clone_size: -; v_call: TRBV2; d_call: -; j_call: TRBJ2-5; cdr3_nt: TGTGCCAGCAGAAAGAACATAGAGACCCAGTACTTC; cdr3_aa: CASRKNIETQYF
clone_size: -; v_call: TRBV10-1; d_call: -; j_call: TRBJ2-1; cdr3_nt: TGCGCCAGCAGTGAGTCCGCGCTGGACAATGAGCAGTTCTTC; cdr3_aa: CASSESALDNEQFF
clone_size: -; v_call: TRBV5-1; d_call: -; j_call: TRBJ1-1; cdr3_nt: TGCGCCAGCAGCCCAGGACAGAACACTGAAGCTTTCTTT; cdr3_aa: CASSPGQNTEAFF
clone_size: -; v_call: TRBV7-2; d_call: -; j_call: TRBJ1-1; cdr3_nt: TGTGCCAGCAGCTTAGAGGGGGGCGCAAGGGACACTGAAGCTTTCTTT; cdr3_aa: CASSLEGGARDTEAFF
clone_size: -; v_call: TRBV9; d_call: -; j_call: TRBJ2-7; cdr3_nt: TGTGCCAGCAGCGTAGCTCCCGGCACCACCTACGAGCAGTACTTC; cdr3_aa: CASSVAPGTTYEQYF